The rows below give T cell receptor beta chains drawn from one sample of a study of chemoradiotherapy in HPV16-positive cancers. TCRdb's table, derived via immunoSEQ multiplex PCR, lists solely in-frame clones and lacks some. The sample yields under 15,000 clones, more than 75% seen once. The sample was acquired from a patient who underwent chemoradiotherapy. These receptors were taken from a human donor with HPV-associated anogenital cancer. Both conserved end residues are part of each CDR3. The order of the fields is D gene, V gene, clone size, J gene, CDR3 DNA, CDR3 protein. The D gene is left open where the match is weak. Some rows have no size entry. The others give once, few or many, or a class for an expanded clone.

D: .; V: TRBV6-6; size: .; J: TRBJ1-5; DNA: TGTGCCAGCACATACGGGGGGGCCAACAATCAGCCCCAGCATTTT; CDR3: CASTYGGANNQPQHF
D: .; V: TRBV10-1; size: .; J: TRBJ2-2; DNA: TGCGCCAGCCGGAACCCCGGGGAGCTGTTTTTT; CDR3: CASRNPGELFF
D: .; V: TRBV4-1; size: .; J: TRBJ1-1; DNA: TGCGCCAGCAGCCAACCGCTGAACACTGAAGCTTTCTTT; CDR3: CASSQPLNTEAFF
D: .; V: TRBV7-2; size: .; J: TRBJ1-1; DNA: TGTGCCAGCAGCTTTGGGTGGGGGGCTGAAGCTTTCTTT; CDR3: CASSFGWGAEAFF
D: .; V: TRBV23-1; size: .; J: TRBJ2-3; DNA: TGCGCCAGCAGTCCCCCGGGGAGCCGTTCAGATACGCAGTATTTT; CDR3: CASSPPGSRSDTQYF
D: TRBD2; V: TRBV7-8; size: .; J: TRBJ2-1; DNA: TGTGCCAGCAGCTTAGCTCGGTTAGGACTAGTAAGGGGTACGATCGAGCAGTTCTTC; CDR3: CASSLARLGLVRGTIEQFF
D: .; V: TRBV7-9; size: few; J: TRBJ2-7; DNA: TGTGCCAGCAGCCAGGAAACCAGGGCCATATACTTC; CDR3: CASSQETRAIYF
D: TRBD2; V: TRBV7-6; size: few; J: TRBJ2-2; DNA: TGTGCCAGCAGCTTAAGCGGAGCGGGGCGGGCCGGGGAGCTGTTTTTT; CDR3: CASSLSGAGRAGELFF
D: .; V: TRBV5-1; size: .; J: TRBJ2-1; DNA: TGCGCCAGCAGCTTGGCAGCTAGCAGCCTTGAGCAGTTCTTC; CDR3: CASSLAASSLEQFF
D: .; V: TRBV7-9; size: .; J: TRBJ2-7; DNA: TGTGCCAGCTTAACTCGACGGGGCGAGCAGTACTTC; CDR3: CASLTRRGEQYF
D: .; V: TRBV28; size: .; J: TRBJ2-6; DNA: TGTGCCAGCAGTTTGCGGGCTAGCTCTGGGGCCAACGTCCTGACTTTC; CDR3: CASSLRASSGANVLTF
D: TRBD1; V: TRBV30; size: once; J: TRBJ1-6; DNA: TGTGCCTGGAGTGTATTTGGGACAGATGGTAATTCACCCCTCCACTTT; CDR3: CAWSVFGTDGNSPLHF
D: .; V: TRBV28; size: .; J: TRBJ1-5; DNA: TGTGCCAGCAGTTTATTTCGGGTGGGTCAGCCCCAGCATTTT; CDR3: CASSLFRVGQPQHF
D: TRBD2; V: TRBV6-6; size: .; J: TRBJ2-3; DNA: TGTGCCAGCAGCCGGGGGGGCCGCACAGATACGCAGTATTTT; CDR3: CASSRGGRTDTQYF
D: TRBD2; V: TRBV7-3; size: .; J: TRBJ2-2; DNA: TGTGCCAGCAGCCCCCAGACTAGCGGTAACACCGGGGAGCTGTTTTTT; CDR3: CASSPQTSGNTGELFF
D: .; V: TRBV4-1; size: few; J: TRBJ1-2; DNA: TGCGCCAGCAGCCCCATCACGGGATTCAGCTATGGCTACACCTTC; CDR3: CASSPITGFSYGYTF
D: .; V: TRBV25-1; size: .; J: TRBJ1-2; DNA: TGTGCCAGCAGTGAATACGAGGATTCGGGCTACACCTTC; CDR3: CASSEYEDSGYTF
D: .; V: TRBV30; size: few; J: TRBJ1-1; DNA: TGTGCCTGGAGTGTGGGCGCCACTGAAGCTTTCTTT; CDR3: CAWSVGATEAFF
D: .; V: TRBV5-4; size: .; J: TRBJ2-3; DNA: TGTGCCAGCAGCTTGGCCCCAGAGACAGATACGCAGTATTTT; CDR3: CASSLAPETDTQYF
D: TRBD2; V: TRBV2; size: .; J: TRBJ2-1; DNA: TGTGCCAGCAGTGTCCTAGCGGGAGGTGAGCAGTTCTTC; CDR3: CASSVLAGGEQFF
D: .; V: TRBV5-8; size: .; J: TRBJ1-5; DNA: TGTGCCAGCAGCTTGCCCCTCGGGACGAATCAGCCCCAGCATTTT; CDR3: CASSLPLGTNQPQHF
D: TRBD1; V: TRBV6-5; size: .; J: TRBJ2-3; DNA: TGTGCCAGCAGTTACTCCACAGGGGCGAACACAGATACGCAGTATTTT; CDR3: CASSYSTGANTDTQYF
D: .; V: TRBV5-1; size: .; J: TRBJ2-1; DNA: TGCGCCAGCAGCTTGGATAGACAGTACAATGAGCAGTTCTTC; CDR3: CASSLDRQYNEQFF
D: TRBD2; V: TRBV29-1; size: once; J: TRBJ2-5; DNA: TGCAGCGTTGAGTTAGCGGGGGGCCGCCAAGAGGCCCAGTACTTC; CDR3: CSVELAGGRQEAQYF
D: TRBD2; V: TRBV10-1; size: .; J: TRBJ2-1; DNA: TGCGCCAGCAGTGCCTCACTAGCGGGTTACAATGAGCAGTTCTTC; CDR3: CASSASLAGYNEQFF
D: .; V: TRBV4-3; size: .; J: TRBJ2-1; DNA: TGCGCCAGCAGCCTTGGGAGAGGAAATGAGCAGTTCTTC; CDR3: CASSLGRGNEQFF
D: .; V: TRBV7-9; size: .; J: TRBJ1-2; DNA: TGTGCCAGCAGCCCGGGACGGAGTGGCTACACCTTC; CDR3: CASSPGRSGYTF
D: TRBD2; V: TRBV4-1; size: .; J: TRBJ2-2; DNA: TGCGCCAGCAGCCAATCTCCAGGGAGGGCCGGGGAGCTGTTTTTT; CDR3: CASSQSPGRAGELFF
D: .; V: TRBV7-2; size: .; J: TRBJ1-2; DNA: TGTGCCAGCAGCTTCGCTAATCGGGGCTACACCTTC; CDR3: CASSFANRGYTF
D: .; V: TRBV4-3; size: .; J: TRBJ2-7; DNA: TGCGCCAGCAGCCCGGGGATGTCACTCCCCTACGAGCAGTACTTC; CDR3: CASSPGMSLPYEQYF
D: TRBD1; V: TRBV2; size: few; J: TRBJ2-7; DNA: TGTGCCAGCACCCGGGACAGCTCCTACGAGCAGTACTTC; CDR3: CASTRDSSYEQYF
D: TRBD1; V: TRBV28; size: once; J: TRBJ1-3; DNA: TGTGCCACCCTCCCGGGACAGACCTCTGGAAACACCATATATTTT; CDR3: CATLPGQTSGNTIYF
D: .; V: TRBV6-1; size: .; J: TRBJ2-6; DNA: TGTGCCAGCAGTGATTTAGGGTGGTTCGGGGCCAACGTCCTGACTTTC; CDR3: CASSDLGWFGANVLTF
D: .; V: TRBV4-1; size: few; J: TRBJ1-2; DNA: TGCGCCAGCAGCCTAAAGGTCTATCGGGACGGCTATGGCTACACCTTC; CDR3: CASSLKVYRDGYGYTF
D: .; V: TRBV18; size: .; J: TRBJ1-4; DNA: TGTGCCAGCTCCCCCTTGTTCGAATCCCAACTGTTTTTT; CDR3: CASSPLFESQLFF
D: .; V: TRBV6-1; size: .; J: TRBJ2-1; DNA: TGTGCCACCGCATCACAGGTTCTTGGTGAGCAGTTCTTC; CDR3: CATASQVLGEQFF
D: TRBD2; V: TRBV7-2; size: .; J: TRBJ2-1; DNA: TGTGCCAGCAGCCCGCTTTGGACTAGGTTCTACAATGAGCAGTTCTTC; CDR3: CASSPLWTRFYNEQFF
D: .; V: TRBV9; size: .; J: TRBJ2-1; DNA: TGTGCCAGCAGCGTAGGGTCCAGGAATGAGCAGTTCTTC; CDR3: CASSVGSRNEQFF
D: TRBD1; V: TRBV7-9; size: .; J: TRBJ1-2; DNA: TGTGCCAGCAGCCCCCAGTTAGGGGGCGACGGCTACACCTTC; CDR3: CASSPQLGGDGYTF
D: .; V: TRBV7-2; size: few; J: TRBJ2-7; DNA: TGTGCCAGCAGCTTAGCGGCTACCTACGAGCAGTACTTC; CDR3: CASSLAATYEQYF
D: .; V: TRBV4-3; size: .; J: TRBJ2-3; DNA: TGCGCCAGCAGCCAAGAGCCCTTGGCCGATACGCAGTATTTT; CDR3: CASSQEPLADTQYF
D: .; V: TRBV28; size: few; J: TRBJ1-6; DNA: TGTGCCAGCAGTCCCCCCGATTCACCCCTCCACTTT; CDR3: CASSPPDSPLHF
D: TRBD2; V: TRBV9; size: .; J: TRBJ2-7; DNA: TGTGCCAGCAGCGCCCGGACTAGCGGAAAAGACGAGCAGTACTTC; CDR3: CASSARTSGKDEQYF
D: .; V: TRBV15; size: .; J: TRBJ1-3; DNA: TGTGCCACCAGCAGAAGTTATCAGGGTTTGGGAAACACCATATATTTT; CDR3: CATSRSYQGLGNTIYF
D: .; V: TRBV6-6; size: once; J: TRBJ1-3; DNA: TGTGCCAGCAGTTACCTCGACAGCAGCTCTGGAAACACCATATATTTT; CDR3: CASSYLDSSSGNTIYF
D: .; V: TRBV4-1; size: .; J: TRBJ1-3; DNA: TGCGCCAGCAGCCAAGGAGGCCAGAGAGGAAACACCATATATTTT; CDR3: CASSQGGQRGNTIYF
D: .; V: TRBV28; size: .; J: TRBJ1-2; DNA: TGTGCCAGCAGTTTACCCCCTGCGACAGTGGTAGGCTACACCTTC; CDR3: CASSLPPATVVGYTF
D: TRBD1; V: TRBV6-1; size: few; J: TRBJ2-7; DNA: TGTGCCAGCAGTGGAACCGGGACAGGGGGTCCCTACGAGCAGTACTTC; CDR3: CASSGTGTGGPYEQYF
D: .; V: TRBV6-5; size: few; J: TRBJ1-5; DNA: TGTGCCAGCAGTCAATATACAGGGTTTCCTCAGCCCCAGCATTTT; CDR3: CASSQYTGFPQPQHF
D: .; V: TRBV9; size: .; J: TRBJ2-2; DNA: TGTGCCAGCAGCTCCTACCCCCGGGGATCGAACACCGGGGAGCTGTTTTTT; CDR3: CASSSYPRGSNTGELFF
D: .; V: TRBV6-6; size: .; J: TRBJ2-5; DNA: TGTGCCACCTCGCGACCCCAAGAGACCCAGTACTTC; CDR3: CATSRPQETQYF
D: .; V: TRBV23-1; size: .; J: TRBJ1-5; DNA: TGCGCCAGCAGTCAGGGGGGGCAGTCAAATCAGCCCCAGCATTTT; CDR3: CASSQGGQSNQPQHF
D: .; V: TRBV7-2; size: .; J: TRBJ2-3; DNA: TGTGCCAGCAGCTCCAGATACACAGATACGCAGTATTTT; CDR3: CASSSRYTDTQYF
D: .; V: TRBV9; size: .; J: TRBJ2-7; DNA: TGTGCCAGCAGCACCATTACAGGGAGCGAGCAGTACTTC; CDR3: CASSTITGSEQYF
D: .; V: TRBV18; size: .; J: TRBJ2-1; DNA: TGTGCCAGCTCACCATTTGAGGGGGGCTATCGGAATGAGCAGTTCTTC; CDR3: CASSPFEGGYRNEQFF